The rows below give T cell receptor beta chains drawn from one sample of a study of T cell responses to AZD1222 COVID-19 vaccine. The protocol was immunoSEQ multiplex PCR, while the TCRdb copy is restricted to in-frame clones and leaves out a portion. The profile shows fewer than 200,000 clones, around nine tenths of them singletons. The source was peripheral blood, collected 28 days after the second dose of the MenACWY control vaccine. Every receptor here comes from an adult who received the MenACWY meningococcal vaccine as a control. CDR3s include the opening cysteine and the closing phenylalanine or tryptophan. A D gene is named only where the DNA matches it firmly. Expanded clones get a size class; other rows say once, few or many, or leave the size out.

clone_size,d_call,j_call,v_call,cdr3_length,cdr3_aa,cdr3_nt
once,TRBD1,TRBJ1-2,TRBV10-2,13,CASVSRQGYSYTF,TGCGCCAGCGTGTCCCGACAGGGTTATAGCTACACCTTC
NA,NA,TRBJ1-2,TRBV27,14,CASSFDSRHYGYTF,TGTGCCAGCAGTTTCGACTCCCGGCACTATGGCTACACCTTC
few,NA,TRBJ2-1,TRBV27,18,CASSSPLAFRRADNEQFF,TGTGCCAGCAGTTCTCCCCTGGCTTTCCGCAGGGCCGACAATGAGCAGTTCTTC
NA,NA,TRBJ2-7,TRBV6-4,13,CAGPFWGPHEQYF,TGTGCCGGACCATTTTGGGGTCCCCACGAGCAGTACTTC
NA,NA,TRBJ1-5,TRBV12-2,18,CASRFLSSGTALDQPQHF,TGTGCAAGTCGCTTCCTCTCGAGCGGGACAGCCCTTGATCAGCCCCAGCATTTT
NA,NA,TRBJ2-1,TRBV29-1,12,CSVERGSREQFF,TGCAGCGTTGAAAGGGGGAGTAGGGAGCAGTTCTTC
NA,TRBD2,TRBJ2-3,TRBV7-9,18,CASSSQTGTSGRWGTQYF,TGTGCCAGCAGCTCGCAAACCGGGACTAGCGGGAGGTGGGGTACGCAGTATTTT
NA,TRBD1,TRBJ1-1,TRBV28,16,CASSRTGRSGNTEAFF,TGTGCCAGCAGTAGGACAGGGAGGTCAGGAAACACTGAAGCTTTCTTT
NA,NA,TRBJ1-4,TRBV27,13,CASSSKPVEKLFF,TGTGCCAGCAGTTCGAAGCCTGTAGAAAAACTGTTTTTT
NA,TRBD2,TRBJ2-1,TRBV7-9,19,CASSLGGRTSGRARGEQFF,TGTGCCAGCAGCTTAGGTGGGCGGACTAGCGGGAGGGCCCGTGGTGAGCAGTTCTTC
NA,NA,TRBJ1-2,TRBV4-3,15,CASSRAGTGPYGYTF,TGCGCCAGCAGCCGAGCGGGGACGGGGCCTTATGGCTACACCTTC
NA,NA,TRBJ1-1,TRBV19,13,CASSLRRTDEAFF,TGTGCCAGTAGCCTCAGACGGACAGATGAAGCTTTCTTT
NA,TRBD2,TRBJ2-1,TRBV9,16,CASSLMPSGSYGEQFF,TGTGCCAGCAGCCTTATGCCTAGCGGGAGTTACGGTGAGCAGTTCTTC
NA,NA,TRBJ1-5,TRBV19,16,CASSIKAEHSNQPQHF,TGTGCCAGTAGTATCAAGGCAGAACATAGCAATCAGCCCCAGCATTTT
NA,TRBD1,TRBJ2-7,TRBV19,14,CASSVRDRVYEQYF,TGTGCCAGTAGTGTCCGGGACAGGGTATACGAGCAGTACTTC
once,TRBD1,TRBJ1-1,TRBV5-5,15,CASSLTGRGLTEAFF,TGTGCCAGCAGCTTAACGGGCAGGGGGCTCACTGAAGCTTTCTTT
NA,NA,TRBJ2-3,TRBV24-1,14,CATSLLGTTDTQYF,TGTGCCACCAGTTTGCTTGGGACAACTGATACGCAGTATTTT
NA,NA,TRBJ1-1,TRBV12-3/TRBV12-4,13,CASSFDRGTEAFF,TGTGCCAGCAGTTTCGATAGGGGCACTGAAGCTTTCTTT
NA,NA,TRBJ1-1,TRBV5-1,15,CASSLTLPSNTEAFF,TGCGCCAGCAGCTTGACCCTTCCCTCGAACACTGAAGCTTTCTTT
NA,TRBD2,TRBJ2-7,TRBV19,15,CASSISGASRGEQYF,TGTGCCAGTAGTATATCCGGGGCCTCGCGGGGGGAGCAGTACTTC
few,TRBD2,TRBJ2-1,TRBV7-6,15,CASSPGTSGSGEQFF,TGTGCCAGCAGTCCTGGGACTAGCGGGTCTGGTGAGCAGTTCTTC
NA,NA,TRBJ2-7,TRBV6-1,14,CASSQRDLSYEQYF,TGTGCCAGCAGTCAAAGGGACCTCTCCTACGAGCAGTACTTC
NA,NA,TRBJ1-6,TRBV6-6,13,CASSHTGGSPLHF,TGTGCCAGCAGTCACACTGGGGGATCACCCCTCCACTTT
NA,TRBD2,TRBJ2-7,TRBV7-8,15,CASSFGTSGTYEQYF,TGTGCCAGCAGCTTTGGGACTAGCGGGACCTACGAGCAGTACTTC
NA,NA,TRBJ2-7,TRBV27,13,CATQGLPYGEQYF,TGTGCCACCCAGGGACTTCCCTATGGGGAGCAGTACTTC
NA,TRBD2,TRBJ2-3,TRBV28,17,CASSPWGSGRVSDTQYF,TGTGCCAGCAGCCCTTGGGGTAGCGGGAGAGTTTCAGATACGCAGTATTTT
NA,NA,TRBJ2-3,TRBV6-2/TRBV6-3,13,CASSYSTSNTQYF,TGTGCCAGCAGTTATTCGACTTCGAATACGCAGTATTTT
NA,TRBD2,TRBJ2-1,TRBV7-3,17,CASSLRGTSGPYNEQFF,TGTGCCAGCAGCTTAAGGGGGACTAGCGGACCCTACAATGAGCAGTTCTTC
NA,NA,TRBJ1-1,TRBV28,13,CASSSGTLSEAFF,TGTGCCAGCAGCTCCGGGACACTAAGTGAAGCTTTCTTT